The 11 T cell receptor beta chains in this list originate from one sample, sequenced in a study of CD4+ T cells in melanoma. Clones were read by immunoSEQ multiplex PCR, and TCRdb kept only the in-frame ones, dropping some. The sample carries 90,000 to 130,000 clones, roughly 90% recorded once. The sample taken for sequencing was peripheral blood. These receptors originate from a human donor with melanoma.

This clone was seen only a few times. The chain uses TRBV4-1 and TRBJ2-3; no definite D call. The CDR3 is 13 residues long. V was pared by 3 bases and J by 6 bases, with 10 bases between. Germline lookup yields CDR1 MGHRA and CDR2 YSYEKL. The CDR3 sequence is CASSQYLMDTQYF. In nucleotides, the CDR3 is TGCGCCAGCAGCCAGTATTTGATGGATACGCAGTATTTT.

The CDR3 DNA is TGTGCCAGCAGCTTAAGGGGGGGGGCCCTGCAAGAGACCCAGTACTTC. It codes for CASSLRGGALQETQYF. This rearrangement joins TRBV7-3 to TRBJ2-5; possibly TRBD2 for D (7 bases). This CDR3 is 16 amino acids long. CDR1 SGHTA and CDR2 FQGTGA come from the germline V gene. V lost 1 base, J lost 2 bases, and 14 bases lay in between.

CDR3 in DNA: TGTGCCAGCAGCGCGATAGCGGGGGGGCGGGGCAATACGCAGTATTTT. Translation gives CASSAIAGGRGNTQYF. This rearrangement joins TRBV7-2 to TRBJ2-3; 11 bases line up with TRBD2. The CDR3 spans 16 residues. V lost 5 bases, J lost 7 bases, and 11 bases stayed unmatched. Germline CDR1 reads SGHTA; CDR2 reads FQGNSA.

The chain uses TRBV7-9 and TRBJ2-1; 7 nucleotides match TRBD1. Germline CDR1 SEHNR, CDR2 FQNEAQ (reference sequence). The CDR3 sequence is 14 residues long. The V gene end was trimmed by 8 bases and the J gene end by 7 bases; junction bases not matched to a gene: 11. In nucleotides, the CDR3 is TGTGCCAGCGCGAGGGTACAGGGGATGAATGAGCAGTTCTTC. Amino acids: CASARVQGMNEQFF.

The CDR3 bases are TGTGCCAGCAGTGAGTCAGTCCAGTCCGGCGAGCAGTACTTC. It translates to CASSESVQSGEQYF. The chain employs TRBV2 and TRBJ2-7; D is uncertain. The CDR3 totals 14 residues. Germline CDR1 SNHLY, CDR2 FYNNEI. V dropped 3 bases and J dropped 6 bases, with 15 bases sitting between them. Combining the CDR3 with reference TRBV2 and TRBJ2-7 gives the whole variable domain EPEVTQTPSHQVTQMGQEVILRCVPISNHLYFYWYRQILGQKVEFLVSFYNNEISEKSEIFDDQFSVERPDGSNFTLKIRSTKLEDSAMYFCASSESVQSGEQYFGPGTRLTVT.

V gene TRBV6-5 combines with J gene TRBJ2-7, with D possibly matching TRBD2 (6 bases). The CDR3 consists of 14 residues. The germline gives CDR1 MNHEY, CDR2 SVGAGI. V lost 0 bases, J lost 12 bases, and 18 bases lay in between. This chain's CDR3 is CASSYSFGMWEAYF. CDR3 DNA sequence: TGTGCCAGCAGTTACTCGTTCGGTATGTGGGAGGCGTACTTC.

This clone is a singleton in its sample. The chain links TRBV5-6 to TRBJ1-6; D not resolved. V shed 3 bases and J shed 9 bases, with 13 bases lying between them. This CDR3 contains 14 residues. In germline, CDR1 is SGHDT, CDR2 YYEEEE. This CDR3 reads CASSYRARGSPLHF. CDR3 DNA: TGTGCCAGCAGCTACCGGGCTCGAGGTTCACCCCTCCACTTT.

The V and J genes are TRBV7-2 and TRBJ1-5; the D gene is possibly TRBD1 (6 bases). V shed 4 bases and J shed 7 bases, with 11 bases lying between them. Looked up from germline, CDR1 is SGHTA and CDR2 is FQGNSA. This CDR3 comprises 13 residues. CDR3: CASSWGRGQPQHF. The CDR3 DNA sequence: TGTGCCAGCAGCTGGGGCAGGGGCCAGCCCCAGCATTTT.

The CDR3 is CASSADRDPYEQYF. The CDR3 bases are TGTGCCAGCAGCGCGGACAGGGATCCCTACGAGCAGTACTTC. The rearrangement joins TRBV9 to TRBJ2-7, with TRBD1 identical over 8 bases. The germline V gene has CDR1 SGDLS and CDR2 YYNGEE. This CDR3 contains 14 residues. V shed 3 bases, J shed 2 bases, and the junction held 4 bases outside the gene matches.

The rearrangement uses TRBV2 and TRBJ1-1; no clear D. The germline V gene encodes CDR1 SNHLY and CDR2 FYNNEI. Trimming removed 2 bases from V and 3 bases from J, with 4 bases in between. CDR3 length equals 12 residues. The CDR3 is CASSEFYTEAFF. Here the CDR3 DNA reads TGTGCCAGCAGTGAATTCTACACTGAAGCTTTCTTT.

The CDR3 protein is CASSRDLAGELFF. The CDR3 DNA follows: TGTGCCAGCAGCCGCGATTTGGCCGGGGAGCTGTTTTTT. This rearrangement joins TRBV7-3 to TRBJ2-2; D not certain. Germline values: CDR1 SGHTA, CDR2 FQGTGA. V gave up 5 bases and J gave up 6 bases, with 10 bases separating them. The length of the CDR3 is 13 residues.